A selection of T cell receptor beta chains follows, all from one sample in a study of T cell responses to AZD1222 COVID-19 vaccine. Repertoires were generated with immunoSEQ multiplex PCR, while TCRdb's copy carries only in-frame clones and drops some. Found here are about 160,000 clones, around nine tenths of them singletons; the top ten hold roughly 5.5%. This specimen consisted of peripheral blood, obtained on day 0 of AZD1222 vaccination. The receptor source for this set is an adult in good health. CDR3s include the opening cysteine and the closing phenylalanine or tryptophan. D genes are given only for firm matches. Clone size is stated in some rows and not others, as once, few, many or a class when expanded.

v_call	d_call	j_call	clone_size	cdr3_nt	cdr3_aa
TRBV15	NA	TRBJ1-4	NA	TGTGCCACCAGCAGAGGGATCTGGGCTGAAAAACTGTTTTTT	CATSRGIWAEKLFF
TRBV19	NA	TRBJ1-5	NA	TGTGCCAGTAGGGGGGGCTCTTATAGCAATCAGCCCCAGCATTTT	CASRGGSYSNQPQHF
TRBV5-1	NA	TRBJ1-1	NA	TGCGCCAGCAGGAGACGGGGCGGACGGACTGAAGCTTTCTTT	CASRRRGGRTEAFF
TRBV11-2	NA	TRBJ1-2	NA	TGTGCCAGCAGCTTAAGGAACATTCGATCAACAGGAGCCCTTTATGGCTACACCTTC	CASSLRNIRSTGALYGYTF
TRBV28	NA	TRBJ1-5	NA	TGTGCCAGCAGTGGCAGCAATCAGCCCCAGCATTTT	CASSGSNQPQHF
TRBV11-1	NA	TRBJ1-1	NA	TGTGCCAGCAGTTTCCGGAGGGGTGTAATCACTGAAGCTTTCTTT	CASSFRRGVITEAFF
TRBV11-2	TRBD1	TRBJ1-6	once	TGTGCCAGCAGCTTAGGCGTGGGACAGGGATGGTACCTCCACTTT	CASSLGVGQGWYLHF
TRBV19	TRBD1	TRBJ1-4	NA	TGTGCCAGCAGGGGGTATTCTAATGAAAAACTGTTTTTT	CASRGYSNEKLFF
TRBV18	TRBD1	TRBJ1-5	NA	TGTGCCAGCTCACGGGACAGGGTGAGCAATCAGCCCCAGCATTTT	CASSRDRVSNQPQHF
TRBV9	NA	TRBJ1-5	NA	TGTGCCAGCAGCACCCAGGACAGCCCCAATCAGCCCCAGCATTTT	CASSTQDSPNQPQHF
TRBV28	NA	TRBJ2-7	NA	TGTGCCAGCAGTTTTCGGGGGCGTGTACGCCAGTACTTC	CASSFRGRVRQYF
TRBV5-5	NA	TRBJ2-1	NA	TGTGCCAGCAGCTCCACCCCGTTGAATGAGCAGTTCTTC	CASSSTPLNEQFF
TRBV4-3	NA	TRBJ2-3	NA	TGCGCCAGCAGCCAAGAATCGGCTAGCACAGATACGCAGTATTTT	CASSQESASTDTQYF
TRBV14	NA	TRBJ2-3	NA	TGTGCCAGCAGCCTCAACCTGGGAGATACGCAGTATTTT	CASSLNLGDTQYF
TRBV7-9	NA	TRBJ2-5	NA	TGTGCCAGCAGCTTTTATAGCGCTCTCCAAGAGACCCAGTACTTC	CASSFYSALQETQYF
TRBV4-1	NA	TRBJ1-1	once	TGCGCCAGCAGTCCTTATCAGACAGATGAAGCTTTCTTT	CASSPYQTDEAFF
TRBV30	NA	TRBJ1-2	NA	TGTGCCTGGACCCGGAACTATGGCTACACCTTC	CAWTRNYGYTF